The 22 T cell receptor beta chains listed next were all sequenced from one sample in a study of blood T cell repertoires in COVID-19 (TCRdb year 2020). The library relied on the immunoSEQ multiplex PCR assay. Here the immuneACCESS table is served through TCRdb, limited to in-frame sequences with V and J called. Missing clones are a known gap in these copies; in checked studies unresolved V genes cover under half, and the rest lacks a known reason. The sample table holds 78,000 or so clones, of which approximately 80% were seen once. The top ten clonotypes cover approximately 6% of the sample. Sequencing was performed on peripheral blood. The receptors shown here come from a woman between 55 and 75 years old with acute or convalescent COVID-19.

V gene TRBV6-5 combines with J gene TRBJ1-6, with 7 bases aligning to TRBD1. Looked up from germline, CDR1 is MNHEY and CDR2 is SVGAGI. The CDR3 covers 14 residues. The V and J ends lost 2 bases and 7 bases, in that order; junction bases with no gene match: 2. The CDR3 loop is CASSYPGGNSPLHF. CDR3 sequence (DNA): TGTGCCAGCAGTTACCCAGGGGGGAATTCACCCCTCCACTTT.

The rearrangement joins TRBV30 to TRBJ1-2; a possible D gene is TRBD1 (5 bases). The V end was cut by 1 base, the J end by 4 bases, with 10 bases between. The CDR3 totals 13 residues. Germline loops: CDR1 GTSNPN, CDR2 SVGIG (reference sequence). In nucleotides, the CDR3 is TGTGCCTGGAGTGCCAACGGGGGCTATGGCTACACCTTC. It encodes CAWSANGGYGYTF.

This clone was counted only a few times. The chain has TRBV6-6 and TRBJ2-7, with D perhaps matching TRBD1 (6 bases). Germline assignment: CDR1 MNHNY and CDR2 SVGAGI (reference sequence). The length of the CDR3 is 15 residues. The V and J ends lost 5 bases and 3 bases respectively, with 17 bases between them. CDR3 sequence reads: CASSARPRDNYEQYF. The DNA of the CDR3 is TGTGCCAGCAGTGCCCGACCTCGGGACAACTACGAGCAGTACTTC.

The chain is built from TRBV9 and TRBJ1-1; D is unresolved. This CDR3 has 14 residues. Germline V gene lookup returns CDR1 SGDLS and CDR2 YYNGEE. V lost 6 bases to trimming and J lost 1 base, with 13 bases between them. The CDR3 region is CASTPIIRNTEAFF. The CDR3 bases are TGTGCCAGCACCCCCATTATCAGGAACACTGAAGCTTTCTTT. Based on the CDR3 plus reference TRBV9 and TRBJ1-1, the full variable domain is DSGVTQTPKHLITATGQRVTLRCSPRSGDLSVYWYQQSLDQGLQFLIQYYNGEERAKGNILERFSAQQFPDLHSELNLSSLELGDSALYFCASTPIIRNTEAFFGQGTRLTVV.

This rearrangement joins TRBV23-1 to TRBJ1-2, with 8 bases lining up with TRBD1. TRBV23-1 is sorted into the ORF group, with uncertain function. J lost 3 bases, V lost 3 bases, and 12 bases had no gene match. This CDR3 has 17 residues. The CDR3 loop reads CASSHYGQGCLDYGYTF. The CDR3 DNA is TGCGCCAGCAGTCATTATGGACAGGGCTGTCTTGACTATGGCTACACCTTC.

The CDR3 nucleotides are TGTGCCACCCTCGGACTAGCTAAAAACATTCAGTACTTC. This codes for CATLGLAKNIQYF. The chain has TRBV27 and TRBJ2-4; TRBD2 agrees at 8 bases. CDR3 length equals 13 residues. In germline, CDR1 is MNHEY, CDR2 SMNVEV (reference sequence). V lost 10 bases and J lost 4; bases outside the gene matches: 6.

The chain uses TRBV11-2 and TRBJ1-1; no firm D call. The CDR3 has 14 residues. Trimming stripped 5 bases from V and 1 base from J, with 11 bases between. The germline gives CDR1 SGHAT, CDR2 FQNNGV. CDR3 in amino acids: CASSPKNRNTEAFF. CDR3 sequence (DNA): TGTGCCAGCAGCCCTAAAAATAGGAACACTGAAGCTTTCTTT.

This clone was detected a few times. The chain is built from TRBV4-1 and TRBJ1-2, with TRBD1 as a possible D gene (5 bases). The CDR3 runs 15 residues. Germline V gives CDR1 MGHRA, CDR2 YSYEKL. V was shortened by 1 base and J by 0 bases, with 9 bases between the two germline ends. The CDR3 DNA follows: TGCGCCAGCAGCCAAGGACAGCCAGCTAACTATGGCTACACCTTC. This gives the protein CASSQGQPANYGYTF.

This clone appeared once. The chain joins TRBV2 to TRBJ2-1, with D possibly matching TRBD1 (6 bases). The CDR3 sequence is 13 residues long. Germline V gene data show CDR1 as SNHLY and CDR2 as FYNNEI. Between the trimmed V and J ends, which lost 2 bases and 7 bases, there was a span of 9 bases. CDR3 coding DNA: TGTGCCAGCAGTGAACAGGGGATGAATGAGCAGTTCTTC. Translated, it gives CASSEQGMNEQFF.

The V and J genes are TRBV14 and TRBJ2-2; unclear D gene. Germline CDR1 is SGHDN and CDR2 is FVKESK. The CDR3 is made up of 13 amino acids. With 1 base removed from V and 4 bases from J, the gap between germline ends came to 4 bases. The DNA of the CDR3 is TGTGCCAGCAGCCAAGGGCCCACCGGGGAGCTGTTTTTT. It yields the protein CASSQGPTGELFF.

To note about this clone: The sample holds other DNA sequences that translate to the same CDR3. The chain joins TRBV4-1 to TRBJ2-7; D possibly corresponds to TRBD1 (6 bases). Germline V gives CDR1 MGHRA, CDR2 YSYEKL. CDR3 size: 15 residues. Trimming removed 0 bases at V and 3 bases at J, with 12 bases between. DNA for the CDR3: TGCGCCAGCAGCCAAGAATGGGGGCCTAGCTACGAGCAGTACTTC. It is translated as CASSQEWGPSYEQYF.

This clone is a singleton in its sample. Its ends do not fully match the called genes, so a read error is possible. The chain links TRBV6-5 to TRBJ1-5; 9 bases agree with TRBD1. Germline V CDR1 and CDR2: MNHEY, SVGAGI. The CDR3 spans 15 residues. The CDR3 nucleotides read TGTGCTAGCAGGATACAGGGGGCGCCCAATCAGCCCCAGCATTTT. Its translation is CASRIQGAPNQPQHF.

Written as DNA, the CDR3 is TGTGCCAGTAGTATAGGAGGGGGAAACTATGGCTACACCTTC. Translation: CASSIGGGNYGYTF. The chain uses TRBV19 and TRBJ1-2, with D possibly TRBD1 on 6 matching bases. The CDR3 extends over 14 amino acids. V lost 1 base to trimming and J lost 2 bases, with 8 bases between them. CDR1 is LNHDA, CDR2 SQIVND, per germline (reference sequence).

This chain links TRBV11-3 with TRBJ2-2, with 7 bases matching TRBD1. V was clipped by 4 bases and J by 0 bases; unmatched bases: 2. The CDR3 loop spans 15 amino acids. Germline CDR1 SGHNT, CDR2 YENEEA. CDR3 region: CASSSQGANTGELFF. The CDR3 DNA reads TGTGCCAGCAGCTCGCAGGGGGCGAACACCGGGGAGCTGTTTTTT.

The V call is TRBV5-8, the J call TRBJ2-3; 7 nucleotides match TRBD2. The CDR3 has 16 residues. Unmatched junction bases numbered 11, after V lost 1 base and J lost 6 bases. Per germline, CDR1 SGHTS and CDR2 YDEGEE. CDR3 DNA: TGTGCCAGCAGCTTGAGACGGGGAGGGGTATTGGATACGCAGTATTTT. Amino acids: CASSLRRGGVLDTQYF.

The chain combines TRBV12-5 with TRBJ1-1; D remains ambiguous. The CDR3 contains 13 residues. CDR1 and CDR2 (germline): LGHNT, FRNRAP. Trimming shortened V by 1 base and J by 5 bases, and 8 bases separated the two germline ends. CDR3 loop: CASGLGGGTEAFF. CDR3 in DNA: TGTGCTAGTGGTTTGGGGGGAGGGACTGAAGCTTTCTTT.

V is TRBV10-3 and J is TRBJ1-2; 9 nucleotides line up with TRBD1. V lost 7 bases to trimming and J lost 2 bases; unmatched junction nucleotides: 2. CDR3 size: 13 residues. Germline V gene sequence: CDR1 ENHRY, CDR2 SYGVKD. The CDR3 DNA is TGTGCCATCATGGGACAGGGAAACTATGGCTACACCTTC. This translates into CAIMGQGNYGYTF.

The chain uses TRBV7-6 and TRBJ2-7, with 7 bases aligning to TRBD1. After removal of 0 bases from V and 3 bases from J, the junction contained 5 bases not matched to a gene. CDR3 length equals 15 residues. Germline V gene lookup returns CDR1 SGHVS and CDR2 FNYEAQ. The CDR3 DNA is TGTGCCAGCAGCTTAGCTTCGGACAGGTACTACGAGCAGTACTTC. Translated, it gives CASSLASDRYYEQYF.

The chain is built from TRBV7-9 and TRBJ1-4, with D possibly TRBD1 on 5 matching bases. Between the trimmed V and J ends, which lost 1 base and 11 bases, there was a span of 5 bases. The CDR3 has 11 residues. Germline lookup yields CDR1 SEHNR and CDR2 FQNEAQ (reference sequence). This CDR3 is CASSLGQKLFF. CDR3 coding DNA: TGTGCCAGCAGCTTAGGACAGAAACTGTTTTTT.

This clone has a handful of counts. This chain joins TRBV6-1 and TRBJ1-1, with D perhaps TRBD1 (6 bases). This CDR3 contains 14 residues. Germline loops: CDR1 MNHNS, CDR2 SASEGT. Trimming removed 2 bases from V and 4 bases from J, with 11 bases in between. This CDR3 is CASSELQGSTEAFF. Written as DNA, the CDR3 is TGTGCCAGCAGTGAACTCCAGGGGAGCACTGAAGCTTTCTTT.

The chain uses TRBV11-2 and TRBJ2-7, with D possibly being TRBD1 (5 bases). The germline V gene has CDR1 SGHAT and CDR2 FQNNGV. The CDR3 length is 13 residues. Trimming stripped 4 bases from V and 6 bases from J, with 13 bases between. The CDR3 here is CASSSRVFGEQYF. The CDR3 nucleotides read TGTGCCAGCAGCTCCAGGGTTTTTGGCGAGCAGTACTTC.

V and J are TRBV4-2 and TRBJ1-1, with TRBD1 identical over 9 bases. CDR1 and CDR2 (germline): LGHNA, YNFKEQ. Trimming removed 3 bases from V and 5 bases from J; junction bases left unmatched: 7. The CDR3 runs 15 residues. DNA for the CDR3: TGTGCCAGCAGCCAGTCACAGGGGGCGCGGACTGAAGCTTTCTTT. It specifies CASSQSQGARTEAFF.